These 3 T cell receptor beta chains came from one sample sequenced in a study of T cells in localized non-small cell lung cancer. The method was immunoSEQ multiplex PCR; TCRdb's version includes in-frame clones alone and lacks a portion of them. This table has 35,000 to 50,000 clones, about 86% appearing once. The source was peripheral blood, collected before any cancer treatment. These receptors all stem from a man between 40 and 75 years old with stage I lung adenocarcinoma.

The rearrangement uses TRBV19 and TRBJ1-6; 8 bases are shared with TRBD1. The germline gives CDR1 LNHDA, CDR2 SQIVND (reference sequence). V shed 7 bases and J 7 bases; nucleotides not matched to a gene: 6. The CDR3 is made up of 14 amino acids. The CDR3 nucleotides read TGTGCCAGTATGCGAGACAGGGGAAATTCACCCCTCCACTTT. Translated: CASMRDRGNSPLHF.

The V gene is TRBV4-2, the J gene TRBJ2-7, with D tentatively TRBD2 (7 bases). This CDR3 is 17 amino acids long. Germline V gives CDR1 LGHNA, CDR2 YNFKEQ. V lost 0 bases, J lost 4 bases, and 19 bases lay in between. This CDR3 is CASSQEGGTPAGYEQYF. The CDR3, as DNA: TGTGCCAGCAGCCAAGAGGGGGGGACACCCGCTGGTTACGAGCAGTACTTC.

CDR3 sequence (DNA): TGTGCCAGCAGTGACTCGGGGCTAGCGGGAAACACCGGGGAGCTGTTTTTT. It is translated as CASSDSGLAGNTGELFF. The chain couples TRBV6-4 to TRBJ2-2; 9 bases are shared with TRBD2. With V trimmed by 0 bases and J by 2 bases, 4 bases remained unmatched. CDR1 is MRHNA and CDR2 is SNTAGT in the germline V gene. The CDR3 covers 17 residues.